Listed here are 32 T cell receptor beta chains from one sample, sequenced in a study of blood T cell repertoires in COVID-19. Measured with immunoSEQ multiplex PCR; TCRdb has only the in-frame clones, and not every one. Here the sample spans a few hundred thousand clones, roughly 85% being singletons. Sequencing was carried out using peripheral blood. These receptors all come from a man in his late teens or twenties with active or convalescent COVID-19.

The V gene is TRBV11-2, the J gene TRBJ1-6; D gene unclear. The CDR3 is 14 residues long. The ends were cut back, 5 bases at V and 5 bases at J, with 10 bases in the middle. The V gene's germline CDR1 is SGHAT and CDR2 FQNNGV. This CDR3 reads CASSPISHNSPLHF. CDR3 coding DNA: TGTGCCAGCAGCCCCATAAGCCATAATTCACCCCTCCACTTT.

J is TRBJ1-2 and V is TRBV5-6; 9 bases are shared with TRBD1. Germline loops: CDR1 SGHDT, CDR2 YYEEEE. CDR3 length: 15 amino acids. Trimming at V came to 4 bases and at J to 1 base, leaving 5 bases not matched to a gene. The CDR3 DNA reads TGTGCCAGCAGCCCCGGGACAGGGAATAACTATGGCTACACCTTC. This encodes CASSPGTGNNYGYTF.

This rearrangement joins TRBV10-2 to TRBJ1-6; 10 nucleotides match TRBD1. Germline V CDR1 and CDR2: WSHSY, SAAADI. The CDR3 sequence is 14 residues long. For the CDR3, the DNA is TGCGGCCTGTGGACAGGGGGGGATAATTCACCCCTCCACTTT. It yields the protein CGLWTGGDNSPLHF.

V is TRBV19 and J is TRBJ1-1, with D tentatively TRBD1 (5 bases). Germline lookup yields CDR1 LNHDA and CDR2 SQIVND (reference sequence). CDR3 length: 15 residues. V gave up 5 bases and J gave up 1 base, with 14 bases separating them. CDR3 protein: CASSRRGIPNTEAFF. For the CDR3, the DNA is TGTGCCAGTAGTCGCCGGGGGATCCCGAACACTGAAGCTTTCTTT.

The J gene is TRBJ1-2, the V gene TRBV18; 9 bases map to TRBD1. The CDR3 extends over 14 amino acids. V shed 8 bases, J shed 7 bases, and the junction held 11 bases outside the gene matches. CDR1 is KGHSH, CDR2 LQKENI, per germline. The CDR3 nucleotides are TGTGCCAGCCGCAACCCGGGACAGGGTAGTGGCTACACCTTC. It codes for CASRNPGQGSGYTF.

The gene calls are TRBV9 and TRBJ1-1; D may be TRBD1 (6 bases). The length of the CDR3 is 11 residues. V lost 3 bases and J lost 8, with 8 bases in between. The germline V gene encodes CDR1 SGDLS and CDR2 YYNGEE. CDR3 nucleotide sequence: TGTGCCAGCAGCGCCGGGACAGAAGCTTTCTTT. Protein sequence: CASSAGTEAFF.

In DNA form, the CDR3 reads TGTGCCACCAGCAGAGGGTCATCGGGGAAACTAAACACCATATATTTT. The encoded protein is CATSRGSSGKLNTIYF. The genes are TRBV15 and TRBJ1-3, with D hard to call. Germline CDR1 is LNHNV and CDR2 is YYDKDF (reference sequence). This CDR3 contains 16 residues. Trimming left V 1 base short and J 6 bases short, with 16 bases between.

This clone appeared once. This chain links TRBV27 with TRBJ2-1; D is possibly TRBD2 (5 bases). CDR1 and CDR2 (germline): MNHEY, SMNVEV (reference sequence). The germline V and J ends were trimmed by 4 bases and 7 bases, with 8 bases remaining between them. There are 12 residues in the CDR3. The CDR3 DNA is TGTGCCAGCAGTTCTCGGAGGAATGAGCAGTTCTTC. It specifies CASSSRRNEQFF.

The rearrangement uses TRBV28 and TRBJ2-7; D is unresolved. The CDR3 loop spans 14 amino acids. Germline V gene sequence: CDR1 MDHEN, CDR2 SYDVKM. V lost 6 bases and J 3 bases, leaving 15 bases between the germline ends. The CDR3 nucleotides read TGTGCCAGCAGGCCCTCAGGTCGCTTCTACGAGCAGTACTTC. This encodes CASRPSGRFYEQYF.

This rearrangement joins TRBV4-3 to TRBJ2-7; TRBD2 matches 11 bases. The germline V gene encodes CDR1 LGHNA and CDR2 YSLEER. CDR3 size: 17 residues. The junction had 8 bases not matched to a gene; V was cut back by 0 bases and J by 4 bases. The DNA of the CDR3 is TGCGCCAGCAGCCAAGATCGTGTTAGCGGGAGGGTTTACGAGCAGTACTTC. It translates to CASSQDRVSGRVYEQYF.

DNA for the CDR3: TGTGCCACCAGCACAGAGACTAATACGGCAACCATATATTTT. Amino acids: CATSTETNTATIYF. This chain connects TRBV15 to TRBJ1-3; D remains ambiguous. This CDR3 contains 14 residues. V lost 4 bases, J lost 10 bases, and 17 bases lay in between. The germline V gene encodes CDR1 LNHNV and CDR2 YYDKDF (reference sequence).

The CDR3 DNA reads as TGTGCCAGCAGACAACAGGGGGGAAACACCGGGGAGCTGTTTTTT. Translating gives CASRQQGGNTGELFF. The V and J genes are TRBV7-9 and TRBJ2-2, with 8 bases lining up with TRBD1. The germline CDR1 and CDR2 sequences are SEHNR and FQNEAQ (reference sequence). V lost 6 bases and J lost 2; bases outside the gene matches: 5. The CDR3 contains 15 residues.

CDR3 region: CATTENTEAFF. The CDR3 nucleotides are TGTGCCACGACAGAGAACACTGAAGCTTTCTTT. The chain carries TRBV2 and TRBJ1-1; a possible D gene is TRBD1 (5 bases). Germline CDR1 is SNHLY and CDR2 is FYNNEI. V was trimmed by 10 bases and J by 1 base, leaving 7 bases between them. The CDR3 is made up of 11 amino acids.

This clone was found once. The V and J genes are TRBV11-3 and TRBJ2-1; 8 nucleotides line up with TRBD2. The CDR3 covers 12 residues. CDR1 SGHNT and CDR2 YENEEA come from the germline V gene. J was trimmed by 9 bases and V by 5 bases; bases with no gene match: 3. The CDR3 region has the DNA TGTGCCAGCAGCGTAACTAGCGGTGAGCAGTTCTTC. Amino acids: CASSVTSGEQFF. The full variable domain, its missing parts supplied by reference TRBV11-3 and TRBJ2-1, is EAGVVQSPRYKIIEKKQPVAFWCNPISGHNTLYWYLQNLGQGPELLIRYENEEAVDDSQLPKDRFSAERLKGVDSTLKIQPAELGDSAVYLCASSVTSGEQFFGPGTRLTVL.

This rearrangement joins TRBV5-6 to TRBJ1-3, with TRBD1 as a possible D gene (5 bases). Germline-derived CDR1 and CDR2 are SGHDT and YYEEEE. Trimming cost V 0 bases and J 4 bases, with 11 bases left between them. This CDR3 has 15 amino acids. DNA of the CDR3: TGTGCCAGCAGCTTGGAGGGACTTTGGGGAAACACCATATATTTT. Encoded protein: CASSLEGLWGNTIYF.

The V and J genes are TRBV18 and TRBJ2-1; 10 bases fit TRBD1. Germline loops: CDR1 KGHSH, CDR2 LQKENI. The CDR3 is 15 amino acids. J gave up 5 bases and V 3 bases, and 4 bases lay outside the gene matches. Here the CDR3 reads CASSPGTGVHNEQFF. In DNA form, the CDR3 reads TGTGCCAGCTCACCGGGGACAGGGGTCCACAATGAGCAGTTCTTC.

J is TRBJ2-1 and V is TRBV25-1; TRBD2 aligns across 8 bases. The CDR3 runs to 15 residues. Germline CDR1 reads MGHDK; CDR2 reads SYGVNS. Trimming at V came to 4 bases and at J to 1 base, leaving 3 bases not matched to a gene. CDR3 nucleotide sequence: TGTGCCAGCAGTGGAACTAGCGGTTCCTACAATGAGCAGTTCTTC. Translation gives CASSGTSGSYNEQFF.

This chain joins TRBV12-3 or TRBV12-4 and TRBJ1-2; tentatively, D is TRBD1 (5 bases). V lost 6 bases, J lost 5 bases, and 13 bases lay in between. This CDR3 spans 13 amino acids. The CDR3 DNA sequence: TGTGCCAGCAGCCCCAGGGTAGGATATGGCTACACCTTC. Its protein is CASSPRVGYGYTF.

This clone was observed a single time. The chain joins TRBV28 to TRBJ1-2; 12 bases line up with TRBD1. In germline, CDR1 is MDHEN, CDR2 SYDVKM. The CDR3 runs to 15 residues. Germline trimming cut 4 bases from V and 8 bases from J; bases unmatched to any gene: 8. CDR3 bases: TGTGCCAGCAGTTACCTGGGACAGGGGGCGCGGGGCTACACCTTC. Translating it yields CASSYLGQGARGYTF.

The chain is built from TRBV9 and TRBJ1-2; no clear D. The germline gives CDR1 SGDLS, CDR2 YYNGEE. The CDR3 is 11 residues long. V was trimmed by 0 bases and J by 6 bases, leaving 3 bases between them. The CDR3 DNA reads as TGTGCCAGCAGCGTAGCCGATGGCTACACCTTC. It translates to CASSVADGYTF.

The CDR3 reads CASSPEGATGGRGLYNEQFF. DNA for the CDR3: TGCGCCAGCAGCCCGGAGGGAGCGACTGGCGGGAGAGGCCTTTACAATGAGCAGTTCTTC. V usage is TRBV5-1 and J usage is TRBJ2-1; 7 bases are shared with TRBD2. The trim removed 4 bases at V and 4 bases at J, leaving 23 bases unmatched. Per the germline V gene, CDR1 is SGHRS and CDR2 is YFSETQ. The CDR3 runs to 20 residues.

The V and J genes are TRBV4-3 and TRBJ1-1; D possibly corresponds to TRBD1 (6 bases). V dropped 0 bases and J dropped 4 bases, with 15 bases sitting between them. From germline, CDR1 is LGHNA and CDR2 YSLEER. The CDR3 loop spans 16 amino acids. CDR3 in DNA: TGCGCCAGCAGCCAAGATCAACAGGGCTGGGTCACTGAAGCTTTCTTT. Its translation: CASSQDQQGWVTEAFF.

The chain carries TRBV6-2 or TRBV6-3 and TRBJ2-2; 11 bases align to TRBD2. Germline assignment: CDR1 MNHEY and CDR2 SVGEGT. The CDR3 consists of 19 residues. The J segment lost 0 bases and the V segment lost 2 bases, leaving 8 bases of the junction unmatched. The CDR3 here is CASSYDMKTSGTNTGELFF. The CDR3 coding sequence is TGTGCCAGCAGTTACGACATGAAGACTAGCGGGACGAACACCGGGGAGCTGTTTTTT.

This rearrangement joins TRBV6-2 or TRBV6-3 to TRBJ1-5; D unclear. V lost 2 bases, J lost 5 bases, and 7 bases lay in between. CDR3 length: 13 residues. Germline CDR1 and CDR2: MNHEY and SVGEGT. The CDR3 reads CASSYLIDQPQHF. In nucleotides, the CDR3 is TGTGCCAGCAGTTACCTAATAGATCAGCCCCAGCATTTT.

The V call is TRBV4-3, the J call TRBJ1-6, with D maybe TRBD1 (5 bases). Trimming took 4 bases from V and 11 from J, leaving 15 bases between them. The CDR3 is 14 amino acids. CDR1 is LGHNA and CDR2 is YSLEER in the germline V gene. The CDR3 protein is CASSRSTVGTPLHF. CDR3 bases: TGCGCCAGCAGCCGATCGACAGTTGGGACACCCCTCCACTTT.

CDR3 nucleotide sequence: TGTGCCAGCAGCATAGGGGGACTAGCGGCGTCCTACAATGAGCAGTTCTTC. Translation: CASSIGGLAASYNEQFF. The V call is TRBV7-8, the J call TRBJ2-1; TRBD2 matches at 11 bases. After removal of 5 bases from V and 1 base from J, the junction contained 7 bases not matched to a gene. This CDR3 spans 17 amino acids. CDR1 and CDR2 (germline): SGHVS, FQNEAQ.

This sequence joins TRBV3-1 (or the pseudogene TRBV3-2) and TRBJ2-7; a weak D match, TRBD2 (7 bases). The CDR3 contains 17 residues. V lost 1 base to trimming and J lost 7 bases, with 23 bases between them. Germline lookup yields CDR1 LGHDT and CDR2 YNNKEL (reference sequence). This CDR3 is CASSQADRGGGSREQYF. The CDR3 DNA sequence: TGTGCCAGCAGCCAAGCGGACCGAGGGGGAGGGTCGCGGGAGCAGTACTTC.

This chain uses TRBV18 with TRBJ2-7; TRBD1 aligns across 9 bases. V lost 6 bases to trimming and J lost 0 bases; unmatched junction nucleotides: 6. Germline V CDR1 and CDR2: KGHSH, LQKENI. The CDR3 has 15 residues. The CDR3 spells CASSQGTGSSYEQYF. DNA of the CDR3: TGTGCCAGCTCCCAGGGGACAGGGAGCTCCTACGAGCAGTACTTC. Variable domain in full (rest from reference TRBV18 and TRBJ2-7): NAGVMQNPRHLVRRRGQEARLRCSPMKGHSHVYWYRQLPEEGLKFMVYLQKENIIDESGMPKERFSAEFPKEGPSILRIQQVVRGDSAAYFCASSQGTGSSYEQYFGPGTRLTVT.

The genes are TRBV5-8 and TRBJ2-1, with 8 nucleotides matching TRBD2. The CDR3 contains 16 residues. Germline V lookup: CDR1 SGHTS, CDR2 YDEGEE. Losses at the gene ends were 2 bases for V and 2 bases for J; bases not matched to a gene: 6. The DNA for the CDR3 is TGTGCCAGCAGCTTACAAGCGGGGGCCGCCTACAATGAGCAGTTCTTC. It specifies CASSLQAGAAYNEQFF.

The chain carries TRBV19 and TRBJ2-2; D gene ambiguous. Germline lookup yields CDR1 LNHDA and CDR2 SQIVND (reference sequence). This CDR3 has 14 residues. V was shortened by 2 bases and J by 0 bases, with 4 bases between the two germline ends. The CDR3 sequence: CASSILANTGELFF. CDR3 sequence (DNA): TGTGCCAGTAGTATACTAGCGAACACCGGGGAGCTGTTTTTT.

This clone was seen just once. The V and J genes are TRBV5-1 and TRBJ2-5; perhaps TRBD1 as D (7 bases). From germline, CDR1 is SGHRS and CDR2 YFSETQ. V shed 4 bases and J shed 2 bases, with 12 bases lying between them. The CDR3 contains 14 residues. Here the CDR3 DNA reads TGCGCCAGCAGCGGAGGGGGCGAGCAAGAGACCCAGTACTTC. Translating gives CASSGGGEQETQYF.

The CDR3 nucleotides read TGTGCCAGCGGGGACAAGTCGGGCTACACCTTC. It encodes CASGDKSGYTF. This sequence joins TRBV12-3 or TRBV12-4 and TRBJ1-2; possible D gene TRBD1, 6 bases. The V gene lost 8 bases and the J gene lost 8 bases, with 12 bases spanning the gap. The CDR3 sequence is 11 residues long.